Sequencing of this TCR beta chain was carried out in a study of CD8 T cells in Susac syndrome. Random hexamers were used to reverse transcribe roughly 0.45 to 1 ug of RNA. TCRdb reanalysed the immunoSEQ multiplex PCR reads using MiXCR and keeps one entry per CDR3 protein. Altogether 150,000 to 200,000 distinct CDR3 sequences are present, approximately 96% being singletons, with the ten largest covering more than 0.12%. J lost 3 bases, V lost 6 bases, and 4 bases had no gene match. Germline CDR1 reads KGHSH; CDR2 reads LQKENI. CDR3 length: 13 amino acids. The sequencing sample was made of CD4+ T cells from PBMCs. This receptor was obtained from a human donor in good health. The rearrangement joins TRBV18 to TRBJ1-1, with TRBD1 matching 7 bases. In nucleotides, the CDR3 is TGTGCCAGCTCGGGTGGACAGGACACTGAAGCTTTCTTT. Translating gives CASSGGQDTEAFF.